These T cell receptor beta chains were read from a single sample in a study of technical replicates of blood from a few donors. Profiling relied on immunoSEQ multiplex PCR, and the TCRdb table lists in-frame clones only, not all of them. The table records 80,000 to 90,000 clones, around 94% of them present only once. The sequenced material came from T cells isolated from PBMCs. The receptor source for this set is a human donor in good health. CDR3s include the opening cysteine and the closing phenylalanine or tryptophan. The D gene is left open where the match is weak. Some rows mark clone size as missing; the rest say once, few, many or name a class of expanded clone.

>14|TRBJ2-5|TRBV10-1|.|.
TGCGCCAGCAGTGAGACACCAACGGAGTCAGCCCAGTACTTC
CASSETPTESAQYF
>16|TRBJ2-3|TRBV29-1|TRBD2|.
TGCAGCGTGAGGCCACTAGCGGGGTCCGGGGGAGATACGCAGTATTTT
CSVRPLAGSGGDTQYF
>17|TRBJ1-1|TRBV5-1|TRBD1|.
TGCGCCAGCAGCTCCTCCGGGACAGGGAGCATGAACACTGAAGCTTTCTTT
CASSSSGTGSMNTEAFF
>16|TRBJ1-5|TRBV5-1|TRBD1|.
TGCGCCAGCAGCCTCTACCGGGACAGACTTAATCAGCCCCAGCATTTT
CASSLYRDRLNQPQHF
>17|TRBJ1-3|TRBV19|.|.
TGTGCCAGTAGCGAACTATTCCCGGGGTCCTCTGGAAACACCATATATTTT
CASSELFPGSSGNTIYF
>17|TRBJ1-1|TRBV28|TRBD1|.
TGTGCCAGCAGTTTTGAAAGACAGGGGGCGCGGGGCACTGAAGCTTTCTTT
CASSFERQGARGTEAFF
>15|TRBJ1-1|TRBV30|.|.
TGTGCCTGGAGTCTCCGGGACTTTTTCGTAACTGAAGCTTTCTTT
CAWSLRDFFVTEAFF
>15|TRBJ1-2|TRBV18|.|.
TGTGCCAGCTCAACCAGACAGACTTCTAACTATGGCTACACCTTC
CASSTRQTSNYGYTF
>15|TRBJ1-6|TRBV5-1|.|.
TGCGCCAGCAGCTTGGCCAACAGATTGAATTCACCCCTCCACTTT
CASSLANRLNSPLHF
>16|TRBJ2-2|TRBV6-6|TRBD2|once
TGTGCCAGCAGCCCTAGCGGGCCGGGAGGAGGGGGGGAGCTGTTTTTT
CASSPSGPGGGGELFF
>15|TRBJ1-5|TRBV5-1|.|.
TGCGCCAGCAGATTCTCGCCAGATAGCAATCAGCCCCAGCATTTT
CASRFSPDSNQPQHF
>14|TRBJ1-1|TRBV6-5|.|.
TGTGCCAGCAGTTACTCGACGACAGACACTGAAGCTTTCTTT
CASSYSTTDTEAFF
>15|TRBJ2-1|TRBV27|TRBD2|.
TGTGCCAGCACCCAGGGAGGGAGCTCCTACAATGAGCAGTTCTTC
CASTQGGSSYNEQFF
>15|TRBJ2-7|TRBV29-1|.|.
TGCAGCGTTTCCCGAGGGCGAGAGACAGGAAACGAGCAGTACTTC
CSVSRGRETGNEQYF
>11|TRBJ2-7|TRBV20-1|.|.
TGCAGTGCTACAAGAACTAACGAGCAGTACTTC
CSATRTNEQYF